This T cell receptor (beta chain) was retrieved from a study of T cells after yellow fever vaccination. The study, taken as a whole, reports: Re-detected after boosting: most primary clones, more than 95% of CD4 and about 85% of CD8.

Production of TCR cDNA was by 5'RACE template switching, which also added a universal primer site and UMIs. MiXCR was run by TCRdb on the 5' RACE reads, yielding one entry per CDR3 protein. The sample has 500,000 to 550,000 distinct CDR3 sequences; around a fifth are singletons. Germline V CDR1 and CDR2: SEHNR, FQNEAQ (reference sequence). The V gene end was trimmed by 4 bases and the J gene end by 7 bases; junction bases not matched to a gene: 4. This CDR3 region has 13 residues. The sample holds a few counts of this clonotype. Antigen specificity is unknown. The rearrangement uses TRBV7-9 and TRBJ1-3; TRBD1 aligns across 7 bases. This TCR came from a man between 18 and 35 years old who received the YFV17D yellow fever vaccine. The sample here was PBMCs, taken about 20 days after the first yellow fever vaccination. Written as DNA, the CDR3 is TGTGCCAGCAGCTATGGACAGGCCAACACCATATATTTT. Protein sequence: CASSYGQANTIYF. Filled out from reference TRBV7-9 and TRBJ1-3, the complete variable domain reads DTGVSQNPRHKITKRGQNVTFRCDPISEHNRLYWYRQTLGQGPEFLTYFQNEAQLEKSRLLSDRFSAERPKGSFSTLEIQRTEQGDSAMYLCASSYGQANTIYFGEGSWLTVV.